Sequencing of this TCR beta chain was carried out in a study of OX40 agonist ivuxolimab in advanced cancers. Whole-study context: Mean age approximately 66 years, range roughly 23 to 79; approximately 80% male.

A word on this clone: Its antigen is still unknown.

Profiled with immunoSEQ multiplex PCR; TCRdb holds only in-frame clones, not every one. The sample includes roughly 40,000 clones, approximately 92% seen only once; the top ten take 4% to 5%. CDR1 is MDHEN and CDR2 is SYDVKM in the germline V gene. V was clipped by 5 bases and J by 2 bases, with 6 bases between them. CDR3 size: 12 residues. Whole-study results and caveats: Low normalized T-cell clonal expansion was also seen in some nonresponders. More expanded clones were found, on average, in CD8+ than in CD4+ T cells. Within 6 weeks, CD4+ and CD8+ blood T cells expanded clonally at 0.1 to 3.0 mg/kg.

This receptor was identified in an adult with an advanced solid tumor such as melanoma, head and neck, liver or kidney cancer. This chain links TRBV28 with TRBJ1-2; no firm D call. Source: CD4+ or CD8+ T cells sorted from blood, taken in a trial of the OX40 agonist ivuxolimab. The CDR3 region is CASSTVNYGYTF. The CDR3 DNA reads as TGTGCCAGCAGTACAGTAAACTATGGCTACACCTTC.